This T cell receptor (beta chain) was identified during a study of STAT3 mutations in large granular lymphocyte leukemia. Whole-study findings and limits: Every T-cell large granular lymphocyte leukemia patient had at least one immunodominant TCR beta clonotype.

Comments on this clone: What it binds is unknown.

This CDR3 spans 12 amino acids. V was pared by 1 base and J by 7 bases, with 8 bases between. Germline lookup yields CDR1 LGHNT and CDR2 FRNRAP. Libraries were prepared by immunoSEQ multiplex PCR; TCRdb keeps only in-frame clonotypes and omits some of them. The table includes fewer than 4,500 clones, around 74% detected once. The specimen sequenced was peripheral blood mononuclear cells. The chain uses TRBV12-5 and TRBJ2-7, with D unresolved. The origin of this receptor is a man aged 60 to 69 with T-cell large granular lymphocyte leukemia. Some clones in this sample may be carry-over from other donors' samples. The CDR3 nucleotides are TGTGCTAGTGGTTTGGGACGCCAGGAGCAGTACTTC. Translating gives CASGLGRQEQYF.